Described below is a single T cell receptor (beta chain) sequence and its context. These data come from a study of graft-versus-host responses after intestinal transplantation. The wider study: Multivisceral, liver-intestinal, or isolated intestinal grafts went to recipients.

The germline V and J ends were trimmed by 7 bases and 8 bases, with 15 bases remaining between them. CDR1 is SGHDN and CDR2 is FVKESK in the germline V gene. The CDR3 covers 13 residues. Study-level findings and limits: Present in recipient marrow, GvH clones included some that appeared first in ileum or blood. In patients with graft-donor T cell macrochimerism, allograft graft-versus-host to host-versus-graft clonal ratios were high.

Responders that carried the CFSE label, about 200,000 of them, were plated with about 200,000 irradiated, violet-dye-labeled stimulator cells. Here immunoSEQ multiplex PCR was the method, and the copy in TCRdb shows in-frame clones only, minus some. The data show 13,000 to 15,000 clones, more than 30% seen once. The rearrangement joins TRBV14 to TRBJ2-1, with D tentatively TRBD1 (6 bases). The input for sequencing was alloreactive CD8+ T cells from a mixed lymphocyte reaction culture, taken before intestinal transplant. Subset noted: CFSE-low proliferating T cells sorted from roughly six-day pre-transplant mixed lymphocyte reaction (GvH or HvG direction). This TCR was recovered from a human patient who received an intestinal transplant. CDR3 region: CASTPTGWDEQFF. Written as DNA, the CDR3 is TGTGCCAGCACCCCGACAGGTTGGGATGAGCAGTTCTTC.